The source of this T cell receptor beta chain is a study of T-cell memory formation after mild COVID-19. TCRdb recomputed calls from the 5' RACE reads with MiXCR, one row per CDR3 protein. The data hold around 510,000 distinct CDR3 sequences, with 20% to 25% observed a single time. Sequencing was carried out using PBMCs or a T cell subset sorted from them (not recorded which). The clonotype was recovered from an adult woman who had mild COVID-19 (a few samples of this study predate the infection). Cell type and time point are not known.

CDR3 sequence (DNA): TGCGCCAGCAGCGGGGACAGGGGGGACACTGAAGCTTTCTTT. It translates to CASSGDRGDTEAFF. This chain links TRBV5-1 with TRBJ1-1; TRBD1 agrees at 11 bases. Germline V gene lookup returns CDR1 SGHRS and CDR2 YFSETQ. The trim removed 4 bases at V and 3 bases at J, leaving 2 bases unmatched. The CDR3 runs 14 residues. The full variable domain, in which reference TRBV5-1 and TRBJ1-1 provide the parts outside the CDR3, is KAGVTQTPRYLIKTRGQQVTLSCSPISGHRSVSWYQQTPGQGLQFLFEYFSETQRNKGNFPGRFSGRQFSNSRSEMNVSTLELGDSALYLCASSGDRGDTEAFFGQGTRLTVV.